These 17 T cell receptor beta chains originate from one sample sequenced in a study of blood T cell repertoires in COVID-19. Some clones are missing from TCRdb's copy, which holds only in-frame ones; the method was immunoSEQ multiplex PCR. The table records approximately 120,000 clones, about 85% of them present only once. The sample consisted of peripheral blood. Source of these receptors: a man between 60 and 75 years old with acute or convalescent COVID-19.

This clone has only one observation. The chain links TRBV6-1 to TRBJ1-2; D not certain. The ends were cut back, 3 bases at V and 5 bases at J, with 7 bases in the middle. Germline values: CDR1 MNHNS, CDR2 SASEGT. The CDR3 contains 12 residues. The CDR3 DNA reads as TGTGCCAGCAGTGAGAACAAGTATGGCTACACCTTC. It translates to CASSENKYGYTF.

This clone occurred once. The rearrangement joins TRBV29-1 to TRBJ2-7, with D perhaps matching TRBD2 (6 bases). Germline V lookup: CDR1 SQVTM, CDR2 ANQGSEA. Between the trimmed V and J ends, which lost 3 bases and 9 bases, there was a span of 21 bases. This CDR3 spans 14 amino acids. The CDR3 loop reads CSVEDLGTPVGQYF. The DNA for the CDR3 is TGCAGCGTTGAGGATCTCGGGACTCCCGTCGGGCAGTACTTC.

The chain couples TRBV18 to TRBJ1-5; no definite D call. The CDR3 has 15 amino acids. The V gene lost 3 bases and the J gene lost 7 bases, with 16 bases spanning the gap. Germline V gene sequence: CDR1 KGHSH, CDR2 LQKENI. The DNA of the CDR3 is TGTGCCAGCTCACCTACACATGATAGCCCCCAGCCCCAGCATTTT. This codes for CASSPTHDSPQPQHF.

The chain joins TRBV27 to TRBJ2-1, with 7 bases matching TRBD1. CDR1 MNHEY and CDR2 SMNVEV come from the germline V gene (reference sequence). Losses at the gene ends were 2 bases for V and 7 bases for J; bases not matched to a gene: 8. The CDR3 runs 15 residues. CDR3 coding DNA: TGTGCCAGCAGTTTACTCCAGACAGGGATAAATGAGCAGTTCTTC. Translation: CASSLLQTGINEQFF.

This clone occurred once. The chain uses TRBV4-1 and TRBJ2-3; D gene unclear. This CDR3 contains 16 residues. The V gene lost 8 bases and the J gene lost 0 bases, with 18 bases spanning the gap. Germline V gene lookup returns CDR1 MGHRA and CDR2 YSYEKL. CDR3 loop: CASRSTQRQSTDTQYF. CDR3 nucleotides: TGCGCCAGCCGATCAACTCAGCGCCAAAGCACAGATACGCAGTATTTT.

The chain has TRBV9 and TRBJ2-3; D possibly corresponds to TRBD1 (5 bases). CDR3 length: 13 residues. Germline assignment: CDR1 SGDLS and CDR2 YYNGEE. V shed 5 bases and J shed 6 bases, with 13 bases lying between them. This CDR3 is CASSSRDKDTQYF. DNA of the CDR3: TGTGCCAGCAGTTCCAGGGATAAGGATACGCAGTATTTT. Complete variable domain (other parts from reference TRBV9 and TRBJ2-3): DSGVTQTPKHLITATGQRVTLRCSPRSGDLSVYWYQQSLDQGLQFLIQYYNGEERAKGNILERFSAQQFPDLHSELNLSSLELGDSALYFCASSSRDKDTQYFGPGTRLTVL.

The CDR3 is CASSLTVPDTQYF. In DNA, the CDR3 is TGCGCCAGCAGCTTGACAGTCCCGGATACGCAGTATTTT. V is TRBV5-1 and J is TRBJ2-3, with no clear D. The germline V gene has CDR1 SGHRS and CDR2 YFSETQ. Trimming took off 1 base at V and 6 bases at J, with 9 bases between the two ends. The CDR3 runs to 13 residues.

V gene TRBV2 combines with J gene TRBJ1-1; perhaps TRBD1 as D (5 bases). The V and J ends lost 6 bases and 0 bases respectively, with 11 bases between them. Per germline, CDR1 SNHLY and CDR2 FYNNEI. This CDR3 contains 14 residues. The CDR3 loop is CASRAGRLNTEAFF. In DNA, the CDR3 is TGTGCCAGCAGGGCGGGACGGCTGAACACTGAAGCTTTCTTT.

The chain links TRBV10-3 to TRBJ2-7; TRBD2 agrees at 10 bases. V shed 0 bases and J 6 bases; nucleotides not matched to a gene: 5. Germline V CDR1 and CDR2: ENHRY, SYGVKD. The CDR3 has 15 amino acids. DNA for the CDR3: TGTGCCATCAGTGAGTCTCTAGCGGGAGTTACCGAGCAGTACTTC. As protein: CAISESLAGVTEQYF.

The V and J genes are TRBV7-8 and TRBJ2-1; no definite D call. V lost 0 bases, J lost 2 bases, and 14 bases lay in between. CDR1 is SGHVS, CDR2 FQNEAQ, per germline. This CDR3 is built from 17 residues. This chain's CDR3 is CASSLARRISPYNEQFF. The DNA of the CDR3 is TGTGCCAGCAGCTTAGCGCGGAGAATAAGCCCCTACAATGAGCAGTTCTTC.

This clone was seen a single time. The rearrangement links TRBV19 to TRBJ1-1, with a weak D call TRBD1 (5 bases). The ends were cut back, 9 bases at V and 1 base at J, with 12 bases in the middle. Per the germline V gene, CDR1 is LNHDA and CDR2 is SQIVND (reference sequence). This CDR3 is 13 amino acids long. CDR3 nucleotides: TGTGCCAGCCGGACACAAAGGAACACTGAAGCTTTCTTT. Translating gives CASRTQRNTEAFF.

The genes are TRBV28 and TRBJ2-2; D may be TRBD1 (6 bases). Germline V gives CDR1 MDHEN, CDR2 SYDVKM. With 4 bases removed from V and 7 bases from J, the gap between germline ends came to 16 bases. The CDR3 is 15 residues long. CDR3 sequence reads: CASSSSQGRGGELFF. The CDR3 DNA follows: TGTGCCAGCAGTTCTTCACAGGGTAGGGGCGGGGAGCTGTTTTTT.

This clone was observed a single time. The chain uses TRBV15 and TRBJ2-1; maybe TRBD1 (6 bases). Germline values: CDR1 LNHNV, CDR2 YYDKDF (reference sequence). Trimming pared 3 bases from V and 3 bases from J, leaving 12 bases between. The length of the CDR3 is 15 residues. The chain's CDR3 is CATSRKTGNYNEQFF. The CDR3 region has the DNA TGTGCCACCAGCAGGAAGACAGGAAACTACAATGAGCAGTTCTTC. Full variable domain (rest looked up from reference TRBV15 and TRBJ2-1): DAMVIQNPRYQVTQFGKPVTLSCSQTLNHNVMYWYQQKSSQAPKLLFHYYDKDFNNEADTPDNFQSRRPNTSFCFLDIRSPGLGDTAMYLCATSRKTGNYNEQFFGPGTRLTVL.

The chain employs TRBV9 and TRBJ2-3; D perhaps matches TRBD2 (5 bases). V lost 0 bases and J lost 0, with 11 bases in between. The CDR3 runs to 16 residues. Germline V gene lookup returns CDR1 SGDLS and CDR2 YYNGEE. The CDR3 spells CASSVAGGRSTDTQYF. The CDR3 DNA reads as TGTGCCAGCAGCGTAGCCGGCGGGCGGAGCACAGATACGCAGTATTTT.

In DNA form, the CDR3 reads TGTGCCAGCAGGGGTAGCGGGAGGGCACACTACAATGAGCAGTTCTTC. Encoded protein: CASRGSGRAHYNEQFF. This chain connects TRBV7-2 to TRBJ2-1, with 11 bases fitting TRBD2. Losses at the gene ends were 6 bases for V and 3 bases for J; bases not matched to a gene: 7. The CDR3 contains 16 residues. Germline V lookup: CDR1 SGHTA, CDR2 FQGNSA. The whole variable domain, remainder taken from reference TRBV7-2 and TRBJ2-1, is GAGVSQSPSNKVTEKGKDVELRCDPISGHTALYWYRQSLGQGLEFLIYFQGNSAPDKSGLPSDRFSAERTGGSVSTLTIQRTQQEDSAVYLCASRGSGRAHYNEQFFGPGTRLTVL.

The J gene is TRBJ1-3, the V gene TRBV7-8, with D unresolved. The CDR3 covers 11 residues. CDR1 SGHVS and CDR2 FQNEAQ come from the germline V gene. V lost 11 bases and J 4 bases, leaving 9 bases between the germline ends. In DNA form, the CDR3 reads TGTGCCTTTTCGAGGGGAAACACCATATATTTT. This encodes CAFSRGNTIYF.

The chain combines TRBV7-8 with TRBJ1-1; 7 nucleotides align to TRBD1. Germline V CDR1 and CDR2: SGHVS, FQNEAQ. With V trimmed by 1 base and J by 4 bases, 6 bases remained unmatched. This CDR3 spans 15 amino acids. CDR3 sequence reads: CASSLGGRGSTEAFF. The CDR3 bases are TGTGCCAGCAGCTTAGGTGGCAGGGGGAGCACTGAAGCTTTCTTT.